A selection of T cell receptor beta chains follows, all from one sample in a study of beta chain features in type 1 diabetes. The assay was immunoSEQ multiplex PCR, and TCRdb's table has in-frame clones only and misses some. The sample includes some 360,000 clones, 9.6% of them seen just once. Sequencing was carried out using central memory CD4+ T cells from blood. The source is a man younger than 45 with type 1 diabetes. Each CDR3 is given with its conserved first and last residue. A D gene is named only where the DNA matches it firmly. The size entry is marked missing in some rows and otherwise reads once, few, many or a size class.

>TRBJ2-7|TRBV7-3|NA|TRBD1
CASSQATGTYEQYF
TGTGCCAGCAGCCAAGCGACAGGGACCTACGAGCAGTACTTC
>TRBJ2-6|TRBV15|many|NA
CATSASGANVLTF
TGTGCCACCAGCGCCTCTGGGGCCAACGTCCTGACTTTC
>TRBJ2-5|TRBV7-2|few|TRBD2
CASSLQAGGVGETQYF
TGTGCCAGCAGCCTCCAAGCGGGAGGGGTCGGAGAGACCCAGTACTTC
>TRBJ2-1|TRBV30|NA|NA
CAWSVQLNNEQFF
TGTGCCTGGAGTGTACAACTAAACAATGAGCAGTTCTTC
>TRBJ2-1|TRBV4-3|NA|TRBD2
CASSPPGTSRNEQFF
TGCGCCAGCAGCCCCCCCGGGACTAGCAGAAATGAGCAGTTCTTC
>TRBJ2-2|TRBV6-6|NA|NA
CASSGLRNTGELFF
TGTGCCAGCAGTGGCCTTCGGAACACCGGGGAGCTGTTTTTT
>TRBJ2-4|TRBV18|NA|NA
CASSQSGPPGNIQYF
TGTGCCAGCTCGCAATCGGGACCGCCAGGGAACATTCAGTACTTC
>TRBJ2-1|TRBV28|NA|NA
CASTGLTSRPFF
TGTGCCAGCACCGGCTTGACTAGTAGGCCGTTCTTC
>TRBJ1-5|TRBV14|many|NA
CASSQGGGDQPQHF
TGTGCCAGCAGCCAAGGAGGCGGAGATCAGCCCCAGCATTTT
>TRBJ2-1|TRBV6-5|many|TRBD1
CASSYSGQSYNEQFF
TGTGCCAGCAGTTACTCGGGACAGTCCTACAATGAGCAGTTCTTC
>TRBJ2-5|TRBV5-1|NA|TRBD1
CASSLRPGQGGETQYF
TGCGCCAGCAGCTTGCGTCCGGGACAGGGAGGGGAGACCCAGTACTTC
>TRBJ1-5|TRBV30|NA|NA
CAWSVGWGRPTPCNQPQHF
TGTGCCTGGAGTGTCGGTTGGGGACGTCCGACCCCTTGCAATCAGCCCCAGCATTTT